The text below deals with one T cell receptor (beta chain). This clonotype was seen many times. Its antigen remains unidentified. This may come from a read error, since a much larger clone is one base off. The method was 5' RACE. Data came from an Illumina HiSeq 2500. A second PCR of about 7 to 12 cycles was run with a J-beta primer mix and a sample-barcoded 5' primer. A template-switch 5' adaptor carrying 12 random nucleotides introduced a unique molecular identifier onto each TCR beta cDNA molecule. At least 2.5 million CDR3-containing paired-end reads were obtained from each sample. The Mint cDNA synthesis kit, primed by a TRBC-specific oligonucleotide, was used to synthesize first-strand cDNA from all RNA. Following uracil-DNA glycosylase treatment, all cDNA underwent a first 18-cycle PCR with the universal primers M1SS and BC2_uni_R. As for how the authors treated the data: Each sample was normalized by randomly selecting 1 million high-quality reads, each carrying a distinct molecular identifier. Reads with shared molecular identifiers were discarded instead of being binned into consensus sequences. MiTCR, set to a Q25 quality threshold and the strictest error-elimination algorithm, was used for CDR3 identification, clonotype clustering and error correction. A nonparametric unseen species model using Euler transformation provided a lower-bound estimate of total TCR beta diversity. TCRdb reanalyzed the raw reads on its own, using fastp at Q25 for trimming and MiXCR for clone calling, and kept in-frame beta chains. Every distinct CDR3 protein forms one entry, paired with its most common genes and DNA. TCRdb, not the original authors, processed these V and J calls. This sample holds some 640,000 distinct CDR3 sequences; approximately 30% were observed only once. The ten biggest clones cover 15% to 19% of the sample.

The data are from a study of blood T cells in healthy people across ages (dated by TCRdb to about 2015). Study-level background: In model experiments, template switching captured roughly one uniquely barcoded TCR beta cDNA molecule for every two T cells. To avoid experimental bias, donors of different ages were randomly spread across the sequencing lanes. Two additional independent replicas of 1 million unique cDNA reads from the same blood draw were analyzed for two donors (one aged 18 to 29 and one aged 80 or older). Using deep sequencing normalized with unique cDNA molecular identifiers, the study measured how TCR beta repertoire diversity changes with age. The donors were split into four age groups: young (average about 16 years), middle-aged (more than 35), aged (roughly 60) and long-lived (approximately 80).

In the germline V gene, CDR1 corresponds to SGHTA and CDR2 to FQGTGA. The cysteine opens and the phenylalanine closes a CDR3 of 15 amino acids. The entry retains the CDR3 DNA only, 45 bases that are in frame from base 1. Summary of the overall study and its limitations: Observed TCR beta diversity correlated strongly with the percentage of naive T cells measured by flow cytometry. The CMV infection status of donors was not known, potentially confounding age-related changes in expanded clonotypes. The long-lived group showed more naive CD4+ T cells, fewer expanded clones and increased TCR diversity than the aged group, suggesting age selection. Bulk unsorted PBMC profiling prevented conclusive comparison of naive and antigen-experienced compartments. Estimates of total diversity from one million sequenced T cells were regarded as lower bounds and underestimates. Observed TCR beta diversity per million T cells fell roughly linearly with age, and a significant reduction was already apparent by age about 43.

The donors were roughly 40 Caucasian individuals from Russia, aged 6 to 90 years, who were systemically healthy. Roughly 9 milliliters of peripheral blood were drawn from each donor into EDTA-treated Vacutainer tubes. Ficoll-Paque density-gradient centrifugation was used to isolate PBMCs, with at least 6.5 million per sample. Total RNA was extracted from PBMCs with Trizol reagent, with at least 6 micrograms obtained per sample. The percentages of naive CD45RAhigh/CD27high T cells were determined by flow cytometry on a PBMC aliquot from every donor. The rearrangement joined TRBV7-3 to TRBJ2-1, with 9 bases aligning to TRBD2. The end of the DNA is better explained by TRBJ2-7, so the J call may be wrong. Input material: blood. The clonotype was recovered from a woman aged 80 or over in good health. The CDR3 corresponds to CASSLSGGSYNEQYF. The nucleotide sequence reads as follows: TGTGCCAGCAGCTTGAGCGGGGGGTCTTACAATGAGCAGTACTTC.